A single sample gave rise to the 10 T cell receptor beta chains below, sequenced in a study of T cell repertoires in cytomegalovirus infection. The antigens these receptors bind are not known. Using its own MiXCR run on the reads, TCRdb lists one record per CDR3 protein. The table lists around 78,000 distinct CDR3 sequences, around 40% of them singletons. The material sequenced was CD8+ T cells from cultured PBMCs, taken from culture after CMV antigen stimulation. The receptors originated from a human donor in good health (CMV status not recorded). Some clones in this sample may be carry-over from other donors' samples.

The chain combines TRBV12-3 or TRBV12-4 with TRBJ2-7; no clear D gene. CDR3 size: 15 residues. Trimming shortened V by 3 bases and J by 0 bases, and 12 bases separated the two germline ends. The CDR3 here is CASSFLGWVSYEQYF. The CDR3 DNA reads as TGTGCCAGCAGTTTTCTTGGCTGGGTCTCCTACGAGCAGTACTTC.

This clonotype came up once. The chain links TRBV20-1 to TRBJ1-1; TRBD1 might be the D (6 bases). The CDR3 runs to 14 residues. V lost 2 bases, J lost 3 bases, and 13 bases lay in between. Germline CDR1 DFQATT, CDR2 SNEGSKA (reference sequence). In DNA, the CDR3 is TGCAGTGCTAGAAGTTTCGGGGGCCACACTGAAGCTTTCTTT. Protein sequence: CSARSFGGHTEAFF.

The V call is TRBV6-2 or TRBV6-3, the J call TRBJ1-6; 10 bases match TRBD1. The CDR3 runs 18 residues. Germline lookup yields CDR1 MNHEY and CDR2 SVGEGT. V lost 0 bases, J lost 7 bases, and 9 bases stayed unmatched. CDR3 nucleotides: TGTGCCAGCAGTTACTCGTCGGGACAGGGGATCTGGAATTCACCCCTCCACTTT. It specifies CASSYSSGQGIWNSPLHF.

The chain joins TRBV7-8 to TRBJ1-2; D unresolved. CDR3 size: 15 residues. Looked up from germline, CDR1 is SGHVS and CDR2 is FQNEAQ. Trimming pared 5 bases from V and 7 bases from J, leaving 20 bases between. The CDR3 sequence: CASSPTRGPPSGYTF. CDR3 nucleotides: TGTGCCAGCAGCCCGACACGAGGGCCCCCCTCTGGCTACACCTTC.

Ten or more counts support this clonotype. The rearrangement uses TRBV11-1 and TRBJ2-7; no clear D gene. The length of the CDR3 is 14 residues. CDR1 is SGHAT and CDR2 is FQDESV in the germline V gene (reference sequence). The V end was cut by 4 bases, the J end by 3 bases, with 13 bases between. In DNA, the CDR3 is TGTGCCAGCAGCTCTATACAGCAGGACTACGAGCAGTACTTC. Translated: CASSSIQQDYEQYF.

V gene TRBV20-1 combines with J gene TRBJ2-1; 7 nucleotides agree with TRBD2. Germline trimming cut 4 bases from V and 4 bases from J; bases unmatched to any gene: 4. The CDR3 is 13 residues long. The germline V gene encodes CDR1 DFQATT and CDR2 SNEGSKA (reference sequence). The DNA for the CDR3 is TGCAGTGCTAATGAGCGGGATTACAATGAGCAGTTCTTC. Translated, it gives CSANERDYNEQFF.

This clonotype was detected a few times. The chain couples TRBV20-1 to TRBJ2-5; D is possibly TRBD2 (5 bases). CDR3 length: 14 residues. V was pared by 5 bases and J by 3 bases, with 16 bases between. The germline CDR1 and CDR2 sequences are DFQATT and SNEGSKA (reference sequence). CDR3 sequence: CSALDYGEKETQYF. CDR3 DNA sequence: TGCAGTGCTCTTGACTATGGGGAGAAAGAGACCCAGTACTTC.

The chain recombines TRBV7-2 with TRBJ1-2; TRBD1 matches 8 bases. V lost 1 base, J lost 6 bases, and 7 bases stayed unmatched. The CDR3 sequence is 15 residues long. In germline, CDR1 is SGHTA, CDR2 FQGNSA. For the CDR3, the DNA is TGTGCCAGCAGCTTAGTTTGGGGGGACAGGAATGGCTACACCTTC. It yields the protein CASSLVWGDRNGYTF.

This sequence joins TRBV7-2 and TRBJ2-7; possibly TRBD2 for D (6 bases). Germline values: CDR1 SGHTA, CDR2 FQGNSA. The CDR3 loop spans 15 amino acids. V gave up 1 base and J gave up 2 bases, with 12 bases separating them. The chain's CDR3 is CASSLGRGKAYEQYF. CDR3 nucleotides: TGTGCCAGCAGCTTAGGGCGGGGAAAGGCCTACGAGCAGTACTTC.

In the case of this clonotype: Mismatch with germline at one junction end may stem from a read error. The genes are TRBV4-1 and TRBJ2-1, with TRBD2 as a possible D gene (6 bases). CDR1 is MGHRA and CDR2 is YSYEKL in the germline V gene. The CDR3 consists of 16 residues. The CDR3, as DNA: TGCGTCAGCAGCCAAAATGTAGCGGAGACCTACAATGAGCAGTTCTTC. Amino acid sequence: CVSSQNVAETYNEQFF.